Only a few counts were recorded for the clone carrying this T cell receptor (beta chain). Per the germline V gene, CDR1 is LNHDA and CDR2 is SQIVND (reference sequence). V shed 10 bases and J 1 base; nucleotides not matched to a gene: 5. This CDR3 spans 13 amino acids. TCRB transcripts that were expressed got sequenced, as all of the isolated RNA had been reverse transcribed. Method: immunoSEQ multiplex PCR; TCRdb's copy keeps in-frame clones and lacks some. The sample yields almost 350,000 clones, approximately 8% seen once. The data derive from a study of beta chain features in type 1 diabetes. This chain joins TRBV19 and TRBJ2-7, with 9 bases identical to TRBD2. The specimen sequenced was central memory CD4+ T cells from blood. The sequence came from a woman aged 18-30 years in good health. The chain's CDR3 is CAIAGVGSYEQYF. CDR3 DNA sequence: TGTGCCATAGCGGGAGTCGGTTCCTACGAGCAGTACTTC.